This T cell receptor beta chain is drawn from a study of blood T cell repertoires in COVID-19. Study-level background: The United States, Italy and Spain supplied acute and convalescent COVID-19 samples. In each case, the material was cDNA or gDNA derived from T cells, B-cell-depleted T cells, or PBMCs.

Sequenced by immunoSEQ multiplex PCR; TCRdb stores in-frame clones only, minus some. The sample yields over 60,000 clones, 90% seen once. CDR1 and CDR2 from the germline V gene are MNHNS and SASEGT. CDR3 size: 15 residues. Trimming removed 2 bases at V and 2 bases at J, with 7 bases between. V is TRBV6-1 and J is TRBJ2-6; a weak D match, TRBD1 (6 bases). This TCR was sampled from a man between 50 and 59 years old with COVID-19, enrolled during active disease. The sample comprised peripheral blood. CDR3 nucleotide sequence: TGTGCCAGCAGTGAACAGGGGACTGGGGCCAACGTCCTGACTTTC. The encoded protein is CASSEQGTGANVLTF.